A selection of T cell receptor beta chains follows, all from one sample in a study of blood T cell repertoires in COVID-19. Sequencing was performed with immunoSEQ multiplex PCR; in TCRdb, only in-frame clones are kept and a portion is missing. The repertoire holds hundreds of thousands of clones, with around 91% as singletons. Sequenced sample: peripheral blood. All receptors derive from a woman between 18 and 29 years old who had recovered from COVID-19. Both conserved end residues are part of each CDR3. D genes are given only for firm matches. The size entry is marked missing in some rows and otherwise reads once, few, many or a size class.

J	size	D	V	DNA	CDR3
TRBJ2-3	.	.	TRBV30	TGTGCCTGGATCGCCCTTAGCGGTCCAGATACGCAGTATTTT	CAWIALSGPDTQYF
TRBJ2-5	.	TRBD1	TRBV7-8	TGTGCCAGCAGCCCCGACAGGGTATCGGAGACCCAGTACTTC	CASSPDRVSETQYF
TRBJ1-6	.	TRBD1	TRBV6-2/TRBV6-3	TGTGCCAGCACCCCGGGACAGGGGTATCATTCACCCCTCCACTTT	CASTPGQGYHSPLHF
TRBJ1-2	.	TRBD1	TRBV27	TGTGCCAGCGCAAACGGGGGGGGCAGGGGGAATTCGGGCTACACCTTC	CASANGGGRGNSGYTF
TRBJ1-1	once	.	TRBV4-3	TGCGCCAGCAGCCAAGGGCACGGGAAGAACACTGAAGCTTTCTTT	CASSQGHGKNTEAFF
TRBJ1-2	.	.	TRBV5-1	TGCGCCAGCAGCTTCTCAGCACAGGCTAACTATGGCTACACCTTC	CASSFSAQANYGYTF
TRBJ1-1	once	.	TRBV12-3/TRBV12-4	TGTGCCAGCAGTCGGAGAATGAACACTGAAGCTTTCTTT	CASSRRMNTEAFF
TRBJ2-1	.	TRBD2	TRBV7-2	TGTGCCAGCAGCCGGACTAGCGGGAGGGCCACAACTGAGCAGTTCTTC	CASSRTSGRATTEQFF
TRBJ2-4	.	.	TRBV28	TGTGCCAGCAGTTTAACAGGCGTGGACATTCAGTACTTC	CASSLTGVDIQYF
TRBJ1-5	.	.	TRBV27	TGTGCCAGCAGTTTTGGGGCAGGGCCTCAGCCCCAGCATTTT	CASSFGAGPQPQHF
TRBJ2-1	.	TRBD2	TRBV27	TGTGCCAGCAGCACAGGCCGACTAGCGGGAGGCAATGAGCAGTTCTTC	CASSTGRLAGGNEQFF
TRBJ1-4	.	.	TRBV7-9	TGTGCCAGCAGCTTAGTACGGGAAAAACTGTTTTTT	CASSLVREKLFF
TRBJ1-2	.	.	TRBV14	TGTGCCAGCAGCCTCAGAGGATATGGCTACACCTTC	CASSLRGYGYTF
TRBJ1-5	.	TRBD1	TRBV9	TGTGCCAGCAGCAACACAGGGGGCAATCAGCCCCAGCATTTT	CASSNTGGNQPQHF
TRBJ1-1	.	.	TRBV25-1	TGTGCCAGCAGTGAAAACGGGGGAAGGGGTGCTTTCTTT	CASSENGGRGAFF
TRBJ2-1	once	.	TRBV19	TGTGCCAGTAGTATAGACAGGTCTCGCGATGAGCAGTTCTTC	CASSIDRSRDEQFF
TRBJ2-5	.	.	TRBV11-2	TGTGCCAGCAGCTTAGTGCGGGGCGTTCAAGAGACCCAGTACTTC	CASSLVRGVQETQYF
TRBJ2-5	.	TRBD1	TRBV18	TGTGCCAGCTCACCCCTACAGGGGATCCAAGAGACCCAGTACTTC	CASSPLQGIQETQYF
TRBJ2-3	.	.	TRBV10-3	TGTGCCATCAGTGGCGCGAGGAGCACAGATACGCAGTATTTT	CAISGARSTDTQYF
TRBJ1-1	.	.	TRBV29-1	TGCAGCGCCTTGTGGGGGGGTGAGAACACTGAAGCTTTCTTT	CSALWGGENTEAFF
TRBJ1-6	.	TRBD1	TRBV19	TGTGCCAGTAGTACGAGGACAGGGAGCTCCTATAATTCACCCCTCCACTTT	CASSTRTGSSYNSPLHF
TRBJ1-3	.	TRBD1	TRBV19	TGTGCCAGTAGTATATTCCAGGGGGTAGGTGGAAACACCATATATTTT	CASSIFQGVGGNTIYF
TRBJ2-2	.	.	TRBV19	TGTGCCAGTAGTCAGGGGCCCGGGGAGCTGTTTTTT	CASSQGPGELFF
TRBJ2-3	.	.	TRBV4-3	TGCGCCAGCAGCCAAGATAGAACTAGCGAGGGGGCAGATACGCAGTATTTT	CASSQDRTSEGADTQYF
TRBJ2-1	.	.	TRBV24-1	TGTGCCACCAGTGCGATACTTAGTTATGAGCAGTTCTTC	CATSAILSYEQFF
TRBJ2-1	.	.	TRBV9	TGTGCCAGCAATAGCGGAAACAATGAGCAGTTCTTC	CASNSGNNEQFF
TRBJ2-3	.	.	TRBV9	TGTGCCAGCAGCCTAGCCCAAGTGGCAGGGACAGATACGCAGTATTTT	CASSLAQVAGTDTQYF
TRBJ2-1	.	.	TRBV11-3	TGTGCCAGCAGCGTCGACTGGACTTCCTACAATGAGCAGTTCTTC	CASSVDWTSYNEQFF
TRBJ2-3	.	.	TRBV7-2	TGTGCCAGCAGCTCAGAGACTCCTCGGGGTACGCAGTATTTT	CASSSETPRGTQYF
TRBJ2-4	.	.	TRBV12-2	TGTGCAAGTCGCCACCTGAGAGTAGCGGGGAGCAAAAACATTCAGTACTTC	CASRHLRVAGSKNIQYF
TRBJ2-2	once	.	TRBV27	TGTGCCAGCAGTTTATGGGGGGGGCCCGCCGGGGAGCTGTTTTTT	CASSLWGGPAGELFF
TRBJ1-5	.	.	TRBV4-3	TGCGCCAGCAGCCAAGTGCGTGAGTCCGGGACTTCAAATCAGCCCCAGCATTTT	CASSQVRESGTSNQPQHF
TRBJ2-1	.	TRBD2	TRBV7-8	TGTGCCAGCAGCTTAGAACTAGCGGGAACAAATGAGCAGTTCTTC	CASSLELAGTNEQFF
TRBJ1-2	.	.	TRBV2	TGTGCCAGCACCGACTCGACCCGAATGTACACCTTC	CASTDSTRMYTF
TRBJ2-1	.	TRBD2	TRBV5-1	TGCGCCAGCAGCTTGGGGTTCAGCGGGAGGGCCATTGAGCAGTTCTTC	CASSLGFSGRAIEQFF
TRBJ2-5	once	.	TRBV11-2	TGTGCCAGCAGCCCTAAAGAGACCCAGTACTTC	CASSPKETQYF
TRBJ2-2	.	.	TRBV7-2	TGTGCCAGCAGCTTAGTCGCCGGCACCGGGGAGCTGTTTTTT	CASSLVAGTGELFF
TRBJ1-4	.	.	TRBV24-1	TGTGCCACCAGTGACTCGAATGAAAAACTGTTTTTT	CATSDSNEKLFF
TRBJ2-3	.	.	TRBV4-3	TGCGCCAGCAGCCAAGATATGGGCGGGATTAGGACAGATACGCAGTATTTT	CASSQDMGGIRTDTQYF
TRBJ2-5	.	TRBD1	TRBV7-2	TGTGCCAGCAGCTCAAACCCGGGACAGGGCTTAATGAAGACCCAGTACTTC	CASSSNPGQGLMKTQYF
TRBJ1-1	.	.	TRBV7-2	TGTGCCAGCAGCTTAGCGGCCAGGGTGGGCACTGAAGCTTTCTTT	CASSLAARVGTEAFF
TRBJ1-2	.	TRBD1	TRBV13	TGTGCCAGCAGCTTAGCGACAGGGGAATGGAATGGCTACACCTTC	CASSLATGEWNGYTF
TRBJ2-3	.	TRBD2	TRBV5-1	TGCGCCAGCAGCGCTGGACTAGCCGGCACAGATACGCAGTATTTT	CASSAGLAGTDTQYF
TRBJ1-2	.	.	TRBV27	TGTGCCAGCAGTTTATCTGGGGCAGGGGCTTATGGCTACACCTTC	CASSLSGAGAYGYTF
TRBJ2-3	.	.	TRBV11-3	TGTGCCAGCAGCTTTAGCCTTGGTGAGGGCACAGATACGCAGTATTTT	CASSFSLGEGTDTQYF
TRBJ1-5	.	.	TRBV18	TGTGCCAGCTCACGGCGGGGGCAAAGCAATCAGCCCCAGCATTTT	CASSRRGQSNQPQHF
TRBJ1-2	.	.	TRBV6-5	TGTGCCAGCAGTTATCGGGGCTATGGCTACACCTTC	CASSYRGYGYTF
TRBJ1-5	.	.	TRBV7-2	TGTGCCAGCAGCTTAGCTGCGTTCTTGCCCCAGCATTTT	CASSLAAFLPQHF
TRBJ2-1	.	.	TRBV24-1	TGTGCCACCAGTGATGCTACGGGATCCTTCTACAATGAGCAGTTCTTC	CATSDATGSFYNEQFF
TRBJ1-1	.	TRBD1	TRBV10-3	TGTGCCATCACGGTCGGGACAGGGAACACTGAAGCTTTCTTT	CAITVGTGNTEAFF